This T cell receptor (beta chain) emerged from a study of OX40 agonist ivuxolimab in advanced cancers. With baseline, cycle 4 day 1, and cycle 7 day 1 as timepoints, blood was sampled. To note about this clone: Its antigen is as yet unknown.

Germline CDR1 reads MDHEN; CDR2 reads SYDVKM. V shed 5 bases and J 2 bases; nucleotides not matched to a gene: 8. The CDR3 extends over 17 amino acids. Findings and limits, study-wide: With doses of 0.1-3.0 mg/kg, partial responders showed among the lowest clonal expansion. CD4+ and CD8+ blood T cells expanded clonally by week 6 at 0.1 to 3.0 mg/kg.

TCRdb's table, derived via immunoSEQ multiplex PCR, lists solely in-frame clones and lacks some. The sample records about 26,000 clones, about nine tenths being singletons. The rearrangement uses TRBV28 and TRBJ1-5, with 11 bases fitting TRBD1. The sequencing here drew on CD4+ or CD8+ T cells sorted from blood, taken in a trial of the OX40 agonist ivuxolimab. This clonotype was sampled from an adult with an advanced solid tumor such as melanoma, head and neck, liver or kidney cancer. The CDR3 region has the DNA TGTGCCAGCAGTACAGGGACAGGGGGAATTGGCAATCAGCCCCAGCATTTT. It translates to CASSTGTGGIGNQPQHF.